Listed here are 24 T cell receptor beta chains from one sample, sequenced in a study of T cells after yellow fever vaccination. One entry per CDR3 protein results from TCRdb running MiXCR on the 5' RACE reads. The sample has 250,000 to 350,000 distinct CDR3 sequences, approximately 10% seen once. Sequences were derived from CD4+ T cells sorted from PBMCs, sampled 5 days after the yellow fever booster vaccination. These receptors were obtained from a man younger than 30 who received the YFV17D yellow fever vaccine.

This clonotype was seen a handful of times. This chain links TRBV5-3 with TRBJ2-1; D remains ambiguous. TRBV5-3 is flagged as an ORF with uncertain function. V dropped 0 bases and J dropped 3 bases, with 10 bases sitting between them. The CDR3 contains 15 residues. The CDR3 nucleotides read TGTGCCAGAAGCTTGGGGCCATATTTCTACAATGAGCAGTTCTTC. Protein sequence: CARSLGPYFYNEQFF.

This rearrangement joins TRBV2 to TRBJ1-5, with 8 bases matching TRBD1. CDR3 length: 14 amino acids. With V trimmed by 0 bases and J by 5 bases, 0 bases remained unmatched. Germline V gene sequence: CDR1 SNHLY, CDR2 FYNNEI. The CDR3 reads CASSEATGDQPQHF. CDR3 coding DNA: TGTGCCAGCAGTGAAGCGACAGGGGATCAGCCCCAGCATTTT. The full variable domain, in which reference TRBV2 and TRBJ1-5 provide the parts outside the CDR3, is EPEVTQTPSHQVTQMGQEVILRCVPISNHLYFYWYRQILGQKVEFLVSFYNNEISEKSEIFDDQFSVERPDGSNFTLKIRSTKLEDSAMYFCASSEATGDQPQHFGDGTRLSIL.

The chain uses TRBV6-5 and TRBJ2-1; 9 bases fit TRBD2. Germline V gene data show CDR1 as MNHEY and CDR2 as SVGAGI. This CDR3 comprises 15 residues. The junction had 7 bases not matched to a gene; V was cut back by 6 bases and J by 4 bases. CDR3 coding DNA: TGTGCCAGCAGCCCGAGCGGGGGGAATTACAATGAGCAGTTCTTC. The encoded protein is CASSPSGGNYNEQFF.

The DNA of the CDR3 is TGTGCCAGCTCACCGGGACTACGACACAATGAGCAGTTCTTC. Translation: CASSPGLRHNEQFF. The chain joins TRBV18 to TRBJ2-1, with 7 nucleotides matching TRBD2. CDR3 size: 14 residues. V dropped 3 bases and J dropped 5; count of bases not matched to a gene: 4. Looked up from germline, CDR1 is KGHSH and CDR2 is LQKENI. Supplemented by reference TRBV18 and TRBJ2-1, the full variable domain reads NAGVMQNPRHLVRRRGQEARLRCSPMKGHSHVYWYRQLPEEGLKFMVYLQKENIIDESGMPKERFSAEFPKEGPSILRIQQVVRGDSAAYFCASSPGLRHNEQFFGPGTRLTVL.

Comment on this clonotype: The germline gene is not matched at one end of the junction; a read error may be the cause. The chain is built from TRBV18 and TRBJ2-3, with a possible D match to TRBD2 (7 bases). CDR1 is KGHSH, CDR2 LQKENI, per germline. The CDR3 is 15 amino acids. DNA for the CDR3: TGTGCCAGCTCACCGATCGGGGGGCCTACAGATACGCAGAATTTT. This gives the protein CASSPIGGPTDTQNF.

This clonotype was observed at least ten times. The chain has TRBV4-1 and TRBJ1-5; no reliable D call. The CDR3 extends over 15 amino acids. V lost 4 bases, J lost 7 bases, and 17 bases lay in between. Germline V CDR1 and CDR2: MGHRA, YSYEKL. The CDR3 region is CASSPVRGSGQPQHF. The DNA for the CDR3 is TGCGCCAGCAGCCCGGTCCGGGGATCAGGCCAGCCCCAGCATTTT.

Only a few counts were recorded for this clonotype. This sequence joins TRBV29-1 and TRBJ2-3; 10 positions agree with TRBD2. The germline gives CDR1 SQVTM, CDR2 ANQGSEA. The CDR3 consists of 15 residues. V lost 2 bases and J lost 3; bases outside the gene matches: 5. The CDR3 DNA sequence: TGCAGCGTTGAAAAGAGCGGGGGGGCGACAGATACGCAGTATTTT. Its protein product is CSVEKSGGATDTQYF.

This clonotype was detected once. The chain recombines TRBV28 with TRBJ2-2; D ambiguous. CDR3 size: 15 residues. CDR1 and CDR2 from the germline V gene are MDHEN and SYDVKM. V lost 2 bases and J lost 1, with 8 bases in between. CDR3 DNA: TGTGCCAGCAGTTTAATCGACCGGAACACCGGGGAGCTGTTTTTT. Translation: CASSLIDRNTGELFF.

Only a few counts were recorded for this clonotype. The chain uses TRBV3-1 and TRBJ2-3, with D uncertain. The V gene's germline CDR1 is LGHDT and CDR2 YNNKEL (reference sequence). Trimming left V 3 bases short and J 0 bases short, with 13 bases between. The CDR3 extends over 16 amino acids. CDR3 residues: CASSHTPLGSTDTQYF. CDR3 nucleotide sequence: TGTGCCAGCAGCCACACCCCCCTTGGTAGCACAGATACGCAGTATTTT.

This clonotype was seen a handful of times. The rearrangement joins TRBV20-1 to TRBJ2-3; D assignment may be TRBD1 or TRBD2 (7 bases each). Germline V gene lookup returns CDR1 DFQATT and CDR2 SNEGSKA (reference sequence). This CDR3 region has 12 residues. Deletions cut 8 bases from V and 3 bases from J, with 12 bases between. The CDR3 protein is CSTQGGTDTQYF. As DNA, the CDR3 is TGCAGTACCCAGGGGGGGACAGATACGCAGTATTTT.

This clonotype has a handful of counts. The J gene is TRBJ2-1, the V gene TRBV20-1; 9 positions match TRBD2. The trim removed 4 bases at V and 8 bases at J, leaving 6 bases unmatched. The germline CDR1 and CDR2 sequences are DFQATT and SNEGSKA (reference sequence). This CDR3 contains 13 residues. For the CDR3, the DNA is TGCAGTGCTATTAGGCGGGGGGGCGATGAGCAGTTCTTC. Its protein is CSAIRRGGDEQFF.

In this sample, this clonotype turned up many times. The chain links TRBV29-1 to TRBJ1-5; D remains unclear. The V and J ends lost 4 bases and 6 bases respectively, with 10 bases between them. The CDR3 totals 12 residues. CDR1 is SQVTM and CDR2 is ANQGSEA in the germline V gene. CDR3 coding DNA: TGCAGCGTTGGGGAGGTTGGTCAGCCCCAGCATTTT. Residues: CSVGEVGQPQHF.

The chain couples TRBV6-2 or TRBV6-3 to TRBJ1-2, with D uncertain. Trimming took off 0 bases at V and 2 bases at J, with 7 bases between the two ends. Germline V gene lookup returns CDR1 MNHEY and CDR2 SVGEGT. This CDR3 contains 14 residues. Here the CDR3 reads CASSYSGVNYGYTF. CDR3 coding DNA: TGTGCCAGCAGTTACTCTGGGGTAAACTATGGCTACACCTTC.

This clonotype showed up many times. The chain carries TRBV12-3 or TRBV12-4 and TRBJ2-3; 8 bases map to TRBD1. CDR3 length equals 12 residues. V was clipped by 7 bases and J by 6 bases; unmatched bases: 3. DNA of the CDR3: TGTGCCAGCATGTACAGGGGGGATACGCAGTATTTT. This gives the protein CASMYRGDTQYF.

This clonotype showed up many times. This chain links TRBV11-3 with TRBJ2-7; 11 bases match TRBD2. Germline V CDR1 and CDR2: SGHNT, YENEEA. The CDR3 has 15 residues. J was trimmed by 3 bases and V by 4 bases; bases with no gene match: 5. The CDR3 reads CASSYTSGGYYEQYF. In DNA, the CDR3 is TGTGCCAGCAGCTACACTAGCGGGGGCTACTACGAGCAGTACTTC.

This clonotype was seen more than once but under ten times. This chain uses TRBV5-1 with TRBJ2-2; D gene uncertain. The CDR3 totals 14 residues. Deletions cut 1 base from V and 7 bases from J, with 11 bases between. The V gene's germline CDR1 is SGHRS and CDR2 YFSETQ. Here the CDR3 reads CASSLRSRGGELFF. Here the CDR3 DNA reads TGCGCCAGCAGCTTGAGGTCCCGTGGCGGGGAGCTGTTTTTT.

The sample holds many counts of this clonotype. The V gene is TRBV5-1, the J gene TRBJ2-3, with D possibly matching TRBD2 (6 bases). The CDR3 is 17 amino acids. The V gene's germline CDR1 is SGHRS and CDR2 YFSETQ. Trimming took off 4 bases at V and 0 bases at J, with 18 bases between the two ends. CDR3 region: CASSPRPRGSSTDTQYF. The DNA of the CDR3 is TGCGCCAGCAGCCCCAGGCCCCGGGGGTCAAGCACAGATACGCAGTATTTT. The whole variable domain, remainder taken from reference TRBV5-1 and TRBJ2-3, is KAGVTQTPRYLIKTRGQQVTLSCSPISGHRSVSWYQQTPGQGLQFLFEYFSETQRNKGNFPGRFSGRQFSNSRSEMNVSTLELGDSALYLCASSPRPRGSSTDTQYFGPGTRLTVL.

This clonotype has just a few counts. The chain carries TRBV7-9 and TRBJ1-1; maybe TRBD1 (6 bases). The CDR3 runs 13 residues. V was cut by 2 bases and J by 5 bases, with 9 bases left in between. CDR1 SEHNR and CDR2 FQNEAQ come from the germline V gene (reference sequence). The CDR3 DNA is TGTGCCAGCAGCTTACCCCAGGGGACTGAAGCTTTCTTT. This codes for CASSLPQGTEAFF. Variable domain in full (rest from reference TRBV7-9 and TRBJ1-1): DTGVSQNPRHKITKRGQNVTFRCDPISEHNRLYWYRQTLGQGPEFLTYFQNEAQLEKSRLLSDRFSAERPKGSFSTLEIQRTEQGDSAMYLCASSLPQGTEAFFGQGTRLTVV.

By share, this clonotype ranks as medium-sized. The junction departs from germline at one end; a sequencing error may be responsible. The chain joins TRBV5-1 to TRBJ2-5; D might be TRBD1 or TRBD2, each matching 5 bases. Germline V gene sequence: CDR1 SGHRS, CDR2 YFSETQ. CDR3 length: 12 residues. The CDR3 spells CASSLEGETQYF. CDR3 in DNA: TGTGCCAGCAGCTTAGAGGGGGAGACCCAGTACTTC.

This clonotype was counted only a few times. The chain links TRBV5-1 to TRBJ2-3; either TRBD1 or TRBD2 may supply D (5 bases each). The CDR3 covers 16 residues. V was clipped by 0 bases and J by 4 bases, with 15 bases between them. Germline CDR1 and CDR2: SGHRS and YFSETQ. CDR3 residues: CASSLARGLGPDTQYF. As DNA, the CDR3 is TGCGCCAGCAGCTTGGCTCGGGGCTTGGGGCCAGATACGCAGTATTTT.

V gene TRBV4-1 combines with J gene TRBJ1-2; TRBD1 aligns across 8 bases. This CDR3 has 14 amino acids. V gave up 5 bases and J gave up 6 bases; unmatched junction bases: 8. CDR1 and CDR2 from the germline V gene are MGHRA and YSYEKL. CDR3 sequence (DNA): TGCGCCAGCAGCAGCCGACAGGGGAGGGATGGCTACACCTTC. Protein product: CASSSRQGRDGYTF.

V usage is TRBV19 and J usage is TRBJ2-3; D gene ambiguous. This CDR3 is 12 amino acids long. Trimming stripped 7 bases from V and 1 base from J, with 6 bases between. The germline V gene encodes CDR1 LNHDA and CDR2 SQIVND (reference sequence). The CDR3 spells CASNLGTDTQYF. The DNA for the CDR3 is TGTGCCAGTAACCTGGGCACAGATACGCAGTATTTT.

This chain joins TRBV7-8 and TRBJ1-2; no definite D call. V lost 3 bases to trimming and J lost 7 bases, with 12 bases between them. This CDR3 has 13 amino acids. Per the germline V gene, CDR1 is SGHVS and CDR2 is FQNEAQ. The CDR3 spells CASSLGQDFGYTF. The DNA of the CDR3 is TGTGCCAGCAGCTTGGGCCAGGACTTTGGCTACACCTTC.

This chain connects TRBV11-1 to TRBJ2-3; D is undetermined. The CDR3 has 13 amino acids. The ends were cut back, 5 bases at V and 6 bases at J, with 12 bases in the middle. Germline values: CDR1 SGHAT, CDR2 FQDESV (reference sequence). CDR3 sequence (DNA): TGTGCCAGCAGCCAAAGCTCTCGGGATACGCAGTATTTT. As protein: CASSQSSRDTQYF.